The clone carrying this TCR beta chain showed up just a few times. Germline CDR1 reads SNHLY; CDR2 reads FYNNEI. V lost 7 bases, J lost 2 bases, and 11 bases stayed unmatched. The CDR3 contains 16 residues. This entry belongs to a study of cytomegalovirus exposure and HLA in healthy donors. The primer mix had 60 Vbeta and 13 Jbeta primers. Original data processing: In a later analysis, the count reached about 75 million unique TCR beta chains, with roughly 12 million shared. TCRdb's copy holds only in-frame clones and misses some; the assay was immunoSEQ multiplex PCR. Clone size and V and J calls were adopted from that table, with D and trimming inferred from the DNA. The repertoire holds over 200,000 clones, just under 70% seen once, with about 3% in the top ten.

This receptor was obtained from a man aged 40-50 years in good health and CMV-seropositive. Sequences were obtained from PBMCs. This chain connects TRBV2 to TRBJ2-3, with 8 bases aligning to TRBD2. The CDR3 reads CASTQGLAGLTDTQYF. The CDR3 DNA is TGTGCCAGCACCCAGGGATTAGCGGGGCTCACAGATACGCAGTATTTT.